These 21 T cell receptor beta chains were sequenced from one sample in a study of monozygotic twins with inflammatory bowel disease. TCRdb reprocessed the 5' RACE reads and keeps a single row for each CDR3 protein, giving no DNA. The sample's table shows about 330,000 distinct CDR3 sequences. Sequenced sample: blood. The receptors derive from a human donor with ulcerative colitis or Crohn's disease, or a healthy co-twin of an affected twin (not recorded which).

The chain links TRBV20-1 to TRBJ2-7. Germline-derived CDR1 and CDR2 are DFQATT and SNEGSKA (reference sequence). The CDR3 runs to 12 residues. The CDR3 is CSATWVSEEQYF.

This chain connects TRBV24-1 to TRBJ2-7; TCRdb gives TRBD1 as the D gene, but with no DNA this cannot be confirmed. The CDR3 runs 13 residues. Germline V gene data show CDR1 as KGHDR and CDR2 as SFDVKD. CDR3 sequence reads: CATSNRFEHEQYF.

This chain uses TRBV5-1 with TRBJ2-1. Germline CDR1 SGHRS, CDR2 YFSETQ. This CDR3 contains 15 residues. The CDR3 protein is CASSLAGEPYNEQFF.

This sequence joins TRBV5-1 and TRBJ2-7; TCRdb's D call of TRBD1 is untestable without DNA. The CDR3 contains 14 residues. The germline gives CDR1 SGHRS, CDR2 YFSETQ. This CDR3 is CASSRRDRVDEQYF.

CDR3 amino acids: CSVDGTDNNEQFF. The chain uses TRBV29-1 and TRBJ2-1; TCRdb picks TRBD1, but there is no DNA to check that call. The CDR3 totals 13 residues. From germline, CDR1 is SQVTM and CDR2 ANQGSEA.

The chain recombines TRBV6-1 with TRBJ1-5. The CDR3 consists of 15 residues. Germline V gene lookup returns CDR1 MNHNS and CDR2 SASEGT. The CDR3 loop is CASTQDSTSNQPQHF.

The chain combines TRBV20-1 with TRBJ2-7; TCRdb names TRBD2, which stays unverified in the absence of DNA. This CDR3 spans 12 amino acids. Germline CDR1 DFQATT, CDR2 SNEGSKA (reference sequence). CDR3 protein: CSGSGSIDEQYF.

J is TRBJ1-1 and V is TRBV7-8; the TCRdb call, TRBD1, lacks DNA for checking. CDR1 is SGHVS, CDR2 FQNEAQ, per germline. The CDR3 length is 16 residues. CDR3 protein: CASSSAYRDGETEAFF. Drawing the rest from reference TRBV7-8 and TRBJ1-1, the complete variable domain is GAGVSQSPRYKVAKRGQDVALRCDPISGHVSLFWYQQALGQGPEFLTYFQNEAQLDKSGLPSDRFFAERPEGSVSTLKIQRTQQEDSAVYLCASSSAYRDGETEAFFGQGTRLTVV.

The chain has TRBV4-1 and TRBJ1-3; TCRdb lists TRBD1, though no DNA is available to test this call. This CDR3 has 16 residues. The germline gives CDR1 MGHRA, CDR2 YSYEKL. The CDR3 sequence: CASSHHSGTSGNTIYF.

The chain uses TRBV7-2 and TRBJ1-3. Germline V gives CDR1 SGHTA, CDR2 FQGNSA. There are 14 residues in the CDR3. The CDR3 protein is CASSPEGVGDTIYF.

The chain uses TRBV28 and TRBJ2-7. The CDR3 covers 14 residues. The germline gives CDR1 MDHEN, CDR2 SYDVKM. The CDR3 region is CASSLGTNFYEQYF.

The chain uses TRBV7-2 and TRBJ2-3; TCRdb designates TRBD2, a call that cannot be tested without DNA. The length of the CDR3 is 15 residues. CDR1 is SGHTA, CDR2 FQGNSA, per germline. CDR3: CASSLDSGATDTQYF.

CDR3 loop: CASSLHRGGNQPQHF. The chain has TRBV11-2 and TRBJ1-5; no DNA is available, so the TRBD1 call from TCRdb remains unchecked. Germline CDR1 SGHAT, CDR2 FQNNGV. There are 15 residues in the CDR3.

This sequence joins TRBV20-1 and TRBJ2-7; lacking DNA, the TRBD1 call made by TCRdb goes unchecked. Per germline, CDR1 DFQATT and CDR2 SNEGSKA (reference sequence). The CDR3 covers 14 residues. CDR3 protein: CSAGVAGAAYEQYF.

The V call is TRBV5-1, the J call TRBJ1-4; TCRdb gives TRBD1 as the D gene, but with no DNA this cannot be confirmed. Per the germline V gene, CDR1 is SGHRS and CDR2 is YFSETQ. CDR3 size: 15 residues. CDR3 protein: CASSLVGGRNEKLFF.

V gene TRBV5-1 combines with J gene TRBJ2-1. This CDR3 has 15 amino acids. Germline V gives CDR1 SGHRS, CDR2 YFSETQ. This CDR3 is CASSFGGYNGNEQFF.

CDR3 in amino acids: CASSVGGFALGGSDEQFF. V usage is TRBV9 and J usage is TRBJ2-1; absent DNA, TCRdb's TRBD1 call cannot be checked. Germline V gene data show CDR1 as SGDLS and CDR2 as YYNGEE. The CDR3 is 18 residues long.

This chain connects TRBV11-2 to TRBJ2-7; TCRdb's assignment of TRBD2 cannot be checked, as there is no DNA. Germline values: CDR1 SGHAT, CDR2 FQNNGV. This CDR3 spans 15 amino acids. This CDR3 reads CASSLVAGAIYEQYF. Together with reference TRBV11-2 and TRBJ2-7, the CDR3 gives the full variable domain: EAGVAQSPRYKIIEKRQSVAFWCNPISGHATLYWYQQILGQGPKLLIQFQNNGVVDDSQLPKDRFSAERLKGVDSTLKIQPAKLEDSAVYLCASSLVAGAIYEQYFGPGTRLTVT.

The chain has TRBV5-1 and TRBJ2-3; TCRdb lists TRBD1, though no DNA is available to test this call. Germline CDR1 and CDR2: SGHRS and YFSETQ. CDR3 length: 16 amino acids. The CDR3: CASKLIPGQAIDTQYF.

The chain couples TRBV18 to TRBJ2-1. The germline V gene has CDR1 KGHSH and CDR2 LQKENI. CDR3 length: 15 residues. CDR3 residues: CASSPPAGAYNEQFF.

V is TRBV5-1 and J is TRBJ2-1. Germline CDR1 SGHRS, CDR2 YFSETQ. CDR3 length: 14 amino acids. The CDR3 reads CASSLGSIYNEQFF.